Listed here are 19 T cell receptor beta chains from one sample, sequenced in a study of cytomegalovirus exposure and HLA in healthy donors (dated by TCRdb to between 2016 and 2019). The library was made by the immunoSEQ multiplex PCR assay. For the multiplex PCR, a mixture combining 60 forward primers for TCR Vbeta segments and 13 reverse primers for TCR Jbeta segments was used. TCRdb stores this immuneACCESS table with in-frame sequences only. Part of the clones is absent; in the studies checked, under half of the shortfall reflects unresolved V genes, and no reason is known for the rest. The sample profile shows about 160,000 clones; around 79% of them were found once. The top ten hold roughly 3.6% of the sample. Sequencing used PBMCs. The receptors originated from a human donor in good health.

This sequence joins TRBV27 and TRBJ2-3, with 8 nucleotides matching TRBD1. Germline assignment: CDR1 MNHEY and CDR2 SMNVEV (reference sequence). The CDR3 sequence is 12 residues long. Trimming removed 9 bases from V and 5 bases from J; junction bases left unmatched: 4. CDR3 in DNA: TGTGCCAGTTGGACAGGGATAGATACGCAGTATTTT. It encodes CASWTGIDTQYF.

The V call is TRBV2, the J call TRBJ2-7; 9 bases fit TRBD1. Trimming removed 6 bases from V and 2 bases from J; junction bases left unmatched: 8. CDR3 length equals 15 residues. Per germline, CDR1 SNHLY and CDR2 FYNNEI. The CDR3 nucleotides are TGTGCCAGCAGCATTTACGGGACAGGGACCTACGAGCAGTACTTC. It specifies CASSIYGTGTYEQYF.

The genes are TRBV6-6 and TRBJ1-4; D is unresolved. CDR3 length equals 14 residues. Trimming pared 6 bases from V and 0 bases from J, leaving 8 bases between. Germline lookup yields CDR1 MNHNY and CDR2 SVGAGI (reference sequence). In DNA, the CDR3 is TGTGCCAGCAGCGAGGGTGCAACTAATGAAAAACTGTTTTTT. Protein: CASSEGATNEKLFF.

V and J are TRBV5-1 and TRBJ2-1; possibly TRBD1 for D (5 bases). There are 13 residues in the CDR3. The germline CDR1 and CDR2 sequences are SGHRS and YFSETQ. Trimming cost V 0 bases and J 7 bases, with 8 bases left between them. CDR3 sequence: CASSLGGANEQFF. CDR3 bases: TGCGCCAGCAGCTTGGGGGGCGCGAATGAGCAGTTCTTC. Looking up the rest from reference TRBV5-1 and TRBJ2-1 gives the full variable domain: KAGVTQTPRYLIKTRGQQVTLSCSPISGHRSVSWYQQTPGQGLQFLFEYFSETQRNKGNFPGRFSGRQFSNSRSEMNVSTLELGDSALYLCASSLGGANEQFFGPGTRLTVL.

The genes are TRBV25-1 and TRBJ1-6; TRBD1 is a possible D gene (5 bases). Germline V CDR1 and CDR2: MGHDK, SYGVNS. The germline V and J ends were trimmed by 2 bases and 7 bases, with 9 bases remaining between them. This CDR3 region has 14 residues. The CDR3 sequence is CASSEQGYNSPLHF. DNA for the CDR3: TGTGCCAGCAGTGAACAGGGCTACAATTCACCCCTCCACTTT.

V gene TRBV5-1 combines with J gene TRBJ2-5; D might be TRBD2 (6 bases). The CDR3 loop spans 14 amino acids. The V end lost 2 bases, the J end lost 4 bases, and 12 bases lay between the germline ends. The V gene's germline CDR1 is SGHRS and CDR2 YFSETQ. The CDR3 is CASSFPGVVETQYF. CDR3 nucleotide sequence: TGCGCCAGCAGCTTCCCGGGGGTGGTAGAGACCCAGTACTTC.

The rearrangement joins TRBV6-5 to TRBJ1-2, with unresolved D. CDR1 is MNHEY, CDR2 SVGAGI, per germline. CDR3 size: 13 residues. Trimming stripped 0 bases from V and 6 bases from J, with 8 bases between. In DNA form, the CDR3 reads TGTGCCAGCAGTTACTCGGAGGGTCATGGCTACACCTTC. It is translated as CASSYSEGHGYTF.

A few counts support this clone. The rearrangement links TRBV30 to TRBJ1-1; unclear D gene. This CDR3 region has 13 residues. V lost 3 bases and J lost 5, with 13 bases in between. Germline V gene sequence: CDR1 GTSNPN, CDR2 SVGIG (reference sequence). CDR3 bases: TGTGCCTGGAGAAGGAGTTTGTGGACTGAAGCTTTCTTT. Amino acid sequence: CAWRRSLWTEAFF.

This chain joins TRBV7-9 and TRBJ2-1; 14 bases fit TRBD2. The V segment lost 6 bases and the J segment 8 bases; nucleotides outside the gene matches: 12. Germline V lookup: CDR1 SEHNR, CDR2 FQNEAQ (reference sequence). The CDR3 runs 17 residues. The CDR3 DNA is TGTGCCAGCAGACTAATAGACGGACTAGCGGGAGGCCATGAGCAGTTCTTC. Amino acid sequence: CASRLIDGLAGGHEQFF.

J is TRBJ2-7 and V is TRBV10-3, with 7 bases aligning to TRBD1. The V gene's germline CDR1 is ENHRY and CDR2 SYGVKD. The CDR3 has 16 amino acids. V shed 4 bases, J shed 6 bases, and the junction held 15 bases outside the gene matches. CDR3 bases: TGTGCCATCAGTGCGGGACAGAGCGCCAAACAAGGCGAGCAGTACTTC. Its translation: CAISAGQSAKQGEQYF.

This chain joins TRBV9 and TRBJ1-1; the D is unclear. Per the germline V gene, CDR1 is SGDLS and CDR2 is YYNGEE. The CDR3 loop spans 14 amino acids. The V gene lost 0 bases and the J gene lost 2 bases, with 8 bases spanning the gap. The CDR3 sequence: CASSVVRVNTEAFF. CDR3 nucleotides: TGTGCCAGCAGCGTAGTACGCGTCAACACTGAAGCTTTCTTT.

Only one count was recorded for this clone. V and J are TRBV7-2 and TRBJ2-7, with a tentative D call TRBD2 (6 bases). The CDR3 has 15 residues. The V gene's germline CDR1 is SGHTA and CDR2 FQGNSA. V shed 2 bases and J shed 6 bases, with 17 bases lying between them. CDR3 DNA: TGTGCCAGCAGCTTAAATGGGCGGGAAGGGAGCGAGCAGTACTTC. It translates to CASSLNGREGSEQYF.

This clone showed up just once. At one of its ends the junction is not consistent with the germline gene, which may arise from a read error. V and J are TRBV14 and TRBJ1-2; D uncertain. CDR1 and CDR2 from the germline V gene are SGHDN and FVKESK. This CDR3 is built from 14 residues. For the CDR3, the DNA is TGTGCCAGCAGCCAAGGAGGCGGAGGCCATGGCTACCCCTTC. This codes for CASSQGGGGHGYPF.

This rearrangement joins TRBV5-6 to TRBJ1-1, with D perhaps matching TRBD1 (5 bases). CDR3 length: 14 residues. V was shortened by 2 bases and J by 2 bases, with 10 bases between the two germline ends. Germline V gene lookup returns CDR1 SGHDT and CDR2 YYEEEE. CDR3 sequence reads: CASSFTTANTEAFF. The CDR3, as DNA: TGTGCCAGCAGCTTTACGACAGCAAACACTGAAGCTTTCTTT.

The chain joins TRBV11-2 to TRBJ2-1; TRBD2 matches 12 bases. V lost 5 bases, J lost 8 bases, and 7 bases stayed unmatched. Germline V gene sequence: CDR1 SGHAT, CDR2 FQNNGV. CDR3 size: 15 residues. The CDR3 protein is CASSLGLAGAHEQFF. The CDR3 nucleotides are TGTGCCAGCAGCCTGGGACTAGCGGGTGCTCATGAGCAGTTCTTC.

Points on this clone: Germline is not matched at one junction end, which may reflect a read error. This chain uses TRBV7-9 with TRBJ2-1; D remains unclear. CDR3 length: 12 residues. The germline CDR1 and CDR2 sequences are SEHNR and FQNEAQ (reference sequence). As DNA, the CDR3 is TGTTCCAGCAGCCCCCTTCACAATGAGCAGTTCTTC. As protein: CSSSPLHNEQFF.

The gene calls are TRBV7-9 and TRBJ2-5, with 8 bases matching TRBD1. The J call may be incorrect, as the DNA end agrees better with TRBJ2-7. The length of the CDR3 is 14 residues. Germline values: CDR1 SEHNR, CDR2 FQNEAQ (reference sequence). CDR3: CASSLRDRSYEQYF. CDR3 nucleotides: TGTGCCAGCAGCTTAAGGGACAGGTCCTACGAGCAGTACTTC.

CDR3 nucleotide sequence: TGTGCCTGGACAGGGGGCACGAACACTGAAGCTTTCTTT. Protein sequence: CAWTGGTNTEAFF. The chain links TRBV30 to TRBJ1-1; 8 bases agree with TRBD1. The germline V gene has CDR1 GTSNPN and CDR2 SVGIG (reference sequence). CDR3 length: 13 amino acids. The V segment lost 4 bases and the J segment 1 base; nucleotides outside the gene matches: 2.

The chain combines TRBV14 with TRBJ1-1, with a possible D match to TRBD1 (6 bases). The CDR3 covers 17 residues. CDR1 and CDR2 from the germline V gene are SGHDN and FVKESK. The ends were cut back, 4 bases at V and 0 bases at J, with 18 bases in the middle. CDR3: CASSLGKGQPVNTEAFF. In DNA form, the CDR3 reads TGTGCCAGCAGCCTCGGAAAAGGACAGCCGGTGAACACTGAAGCTTTCTTT.